Listed below are T cell receptor beta chains from one sample, sequenced in a study of cytomegalovirus exposure and HLA in healthy donors. Assay: immunoSEQ multiplex PCR; the TCRdb copy retains only in-frame clones and omits some. The data show about 110,000 clones, with roughly three quarters seen just once and under 1.5% held by the top ten. What was sequenced was PBMCs. Receptors originate from a middle-aged man in good health and CMV-seronegative. CDR3s include the opening cysteine and the closing phenylalanine or tryptophan. Each record gives: CDR3 protein, J gene, V gene.

cdr3_aa: CASSPDRPNQPQHF
j_call: TRBJ1-5
v_call: TRBV28

cdr3_aa: CASSRRTGGTDTQYF
j_call: TRBJ2-3
v_call: TRBV19

cdr3_aa: CASSLAVGGEQFF
j_call: TRBJ2-1
v_call: TRBV7-6

cdr3_aa: CASSHSGGKPYEQYF
j_call: TRBJ2-7
v_call: TRBV27

cdr3_aa: CASSSAGTGNEQFF
j_call: TRBJ2-1
v_call: TRBV27

cdr3_aa: CASSSRTRPTSTDTQYF
j_call: TRBJ2-3
v_call: TRBV11-1

cdr3_aa: CSAFSGNTEAFF
j_call: TRBJ1-1
v_call: TRBV29-1

cdr3_aa: CASSPQGLNTEAFF
j_call: TRBJ1-1
v_call: TRBV18

cdr3_aa: CSAIGTDTQYF
j_call: TRBJ2-3
v_call: TRBV20-1

cdr3_aa: CASTPPGVRGSEQFF
j_call: TRBJ2-1
v_call: TRBV6-5

cdr3_aa: CASGLGGYEQYF
j_call: -
v_call: TRBV12-5

cdr3_aa: CASSQEPAAYTDTQYF
j_call: TRBJ2-3
v_call: TRBV4-2

cdr3_aa: CASSRASEWGEGTDTQYF
j_call: TRBJ2-3
v_call: TRBV27

cdr3_aa: CAGEGGDEQFF
j_call: TRBJ2-1
v_call: TRBV30

cdr3_aa: CASSYRGTDQPQHF
j_call: TRBJ1-5
v_call: TRBV6-5

cdr3_aa: CASSPRQGGASTDTQYF
j_call: TRBJ2-3
v_call: TRBV18

cdr3_aa: CASTRQLNSNQPQHF
j_call: TRBJ1-5
v_call: TRBV19

cdr3_aa: CASSPSAGGIYEQYF
j_call: TRBJ2-7
v_call: TRBV18

cdr3_aa: CASSVGGGDSAFF
j_call: TRBJ1-1
v_call: TRBV9

cdr3_aa: CASSLARQGTYEQYF
j_call: TRBJ2-7
v_call: TRBV5-5

cdr3_aa: CASSPELSFHTQYF
j_call: TRBJ2-3
v_call: TRBV18

cdr3_aa: CASSSAHRTSPYEQYF
j_call: TRBJ2-7
v_call: TRBV7-9